This paragraph reports one TCR beta chain. V dropped 3 bases and J dropped 3; count of bases not matched to a gene: 4. The CDR3 covers 15 residues. Germline CDR1 reads LNHDA; CDR2 reads SQIVND (reference sequence). TCRdb keeps only in-frame clones here, not all; method: immunoSEQ multiplex PCR. This table holds about 25,000 clones, roughly 85% found once. The sample originates from a study of cytotoxic CD8 clonotypes in ibrutinib-treated CLL. On the study more broadly: For this cohort, patients were 10 to 11 relapsed/refractory and some 15 treatment-naive, while some 18 were IGHV unmutated.

Investigators sourced around 1.8 micrograms of genomic DNA from cryopreserved PBMCs for TCR beta libraries. The chain combines TRBV19 with TRBJ2-2, with TRBD2 identical over 7 bases. The source material was PBMCs, sampled after 24 months of ibrutinib treatment. The origin of this receptor is a human donor with chronic lymphocytic leukemia. The chain's CDR3 is CASSISGEDTGELFF. DNA of the CDR3: TGTGCCAGTAGTATCAGCGGGGAGGACACCGGGGAGCTGTTTTTT. Variable domain in full (rest from reference TRBV19 and TRBJ2-2): DGGITQSPKYLFRKEGQNVTLSCEQNLNHDAMYWYRQDPGQGLRLIYYSQIVNDFQKGDIAEGYSVSREKKESFPLTVTSAQKNPTAFYLCASSISGEDTGELFFGEGSRLTVL.